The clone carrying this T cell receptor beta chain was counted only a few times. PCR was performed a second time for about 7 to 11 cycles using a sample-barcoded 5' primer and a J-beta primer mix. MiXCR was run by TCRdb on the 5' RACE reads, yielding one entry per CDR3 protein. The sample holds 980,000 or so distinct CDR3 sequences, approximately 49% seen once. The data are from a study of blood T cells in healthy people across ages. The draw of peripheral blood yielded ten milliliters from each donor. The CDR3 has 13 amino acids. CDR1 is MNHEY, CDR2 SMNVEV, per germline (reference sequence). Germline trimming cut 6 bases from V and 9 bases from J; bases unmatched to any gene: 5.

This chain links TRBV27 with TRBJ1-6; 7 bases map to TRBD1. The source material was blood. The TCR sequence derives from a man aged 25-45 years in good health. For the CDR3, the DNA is TGTGCCAGCAGCGACAGGGAAGTTTCACCCCTCCACTTT. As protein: CASSDREVSPLHF.